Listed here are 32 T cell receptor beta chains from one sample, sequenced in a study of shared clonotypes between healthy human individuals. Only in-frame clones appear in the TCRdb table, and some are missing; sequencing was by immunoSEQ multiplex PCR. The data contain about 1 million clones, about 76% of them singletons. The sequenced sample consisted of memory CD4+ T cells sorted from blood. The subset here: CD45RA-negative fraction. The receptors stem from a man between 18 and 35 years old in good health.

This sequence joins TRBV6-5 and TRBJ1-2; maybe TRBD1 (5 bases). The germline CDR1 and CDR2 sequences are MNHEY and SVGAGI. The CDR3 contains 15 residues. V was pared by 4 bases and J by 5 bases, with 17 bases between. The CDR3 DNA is TGTGCCAGCAGTTGGCCCACGGGAGGGACTTATGGCTACACCTTC. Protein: CASSWPTGGTYGYTF.

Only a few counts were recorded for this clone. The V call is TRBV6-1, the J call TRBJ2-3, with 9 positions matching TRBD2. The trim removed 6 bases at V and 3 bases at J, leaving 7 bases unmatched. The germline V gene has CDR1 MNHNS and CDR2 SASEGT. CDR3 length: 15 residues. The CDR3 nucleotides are TGTGCCAGCAGGACCGCGGGAGGGGGGACAGATACGCAGTATTTT. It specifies CASRTAGGGTDTQYF.

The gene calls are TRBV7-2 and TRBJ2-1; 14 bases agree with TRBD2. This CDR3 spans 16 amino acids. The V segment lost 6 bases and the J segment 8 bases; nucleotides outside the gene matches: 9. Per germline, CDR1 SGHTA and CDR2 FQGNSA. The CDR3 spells CASRAYGTSGSYEQFF. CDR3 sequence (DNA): TGTGCCAGCAGAGCTTACGGGACTAGCGGGAGCTATGAGCAGTTCTTC.

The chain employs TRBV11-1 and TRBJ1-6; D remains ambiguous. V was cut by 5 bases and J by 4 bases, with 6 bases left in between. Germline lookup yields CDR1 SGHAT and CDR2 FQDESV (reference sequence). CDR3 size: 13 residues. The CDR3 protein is CASSLQYNSPLHF. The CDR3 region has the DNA TGTGCCAGCAGCCTACAGTATAATTCACCCCTCCACTTT. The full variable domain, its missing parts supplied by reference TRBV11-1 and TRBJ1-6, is EAEVAQSPRYKITEKSQAVAFWCDPISGHATLYWYRQILGQGPELLVQFQDESVVDDSQLPKDRFSAERLKGVDSTLKIQPAELGDSAMYLCASSLQYNSPLHFGNGTRLTVT.

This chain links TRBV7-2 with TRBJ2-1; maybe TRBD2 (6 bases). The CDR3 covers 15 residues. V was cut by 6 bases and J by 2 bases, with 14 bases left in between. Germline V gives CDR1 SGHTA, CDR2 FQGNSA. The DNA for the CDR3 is TGTGCCAGCAGTTCGGAAGGGAGGACCTACAATGAGCAGTTCTTC. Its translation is CASSSEGRTYNEQFF. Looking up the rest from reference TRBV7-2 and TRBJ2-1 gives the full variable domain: GAGVSQSPSNKVTEKGKDVELRCDPISGHTALYWYRQSLGQGLEFLIYFQGNSAPDKSGLPSDRFSAERTGGSVSTLTIQRTQQEDSAVYLCASSSEGRTYNEQFFGPGTRLTVL.

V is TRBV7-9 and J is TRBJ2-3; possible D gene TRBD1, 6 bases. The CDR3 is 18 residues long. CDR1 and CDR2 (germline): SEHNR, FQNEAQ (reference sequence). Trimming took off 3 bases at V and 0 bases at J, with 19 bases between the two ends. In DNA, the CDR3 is TGTGCCAGCAGCTTCCAAGTTAAGACCGGACAGAGCACAGATACGCAGTATTTT. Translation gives CASSFQVKTGQSTDTQYF.

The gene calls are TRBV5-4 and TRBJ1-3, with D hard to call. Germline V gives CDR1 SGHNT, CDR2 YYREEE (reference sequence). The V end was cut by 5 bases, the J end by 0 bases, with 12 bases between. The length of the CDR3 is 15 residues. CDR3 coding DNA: TGTGCCAGCAGGAAGTGGGAGAACTCTGGAAACACCATATATTTT. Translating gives CASRKWENSGNTIYF.

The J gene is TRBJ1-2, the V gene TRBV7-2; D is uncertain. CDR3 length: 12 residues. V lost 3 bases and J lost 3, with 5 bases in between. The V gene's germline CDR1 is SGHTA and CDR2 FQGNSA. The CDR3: CASSFRDYGYTF. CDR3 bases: TGTGCCAGCAGCTTTAGGGACTATGGCTACACCTTC.

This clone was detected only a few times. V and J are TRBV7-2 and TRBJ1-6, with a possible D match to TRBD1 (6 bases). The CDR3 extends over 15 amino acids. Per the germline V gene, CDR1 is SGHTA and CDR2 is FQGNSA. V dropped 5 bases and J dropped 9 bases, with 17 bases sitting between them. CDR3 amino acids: CASSPTTGLSSPLHF. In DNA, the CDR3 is TGTGCCAGCAGCCCCACGACAGGCCTTAGTTCACCCCTCCACTTT.

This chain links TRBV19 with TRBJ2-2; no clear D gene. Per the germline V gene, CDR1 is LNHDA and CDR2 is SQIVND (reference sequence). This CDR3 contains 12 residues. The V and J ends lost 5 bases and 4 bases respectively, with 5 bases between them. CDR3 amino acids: CASSSVTGELFF. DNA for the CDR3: TGTGCCAGTAGTTCGGTCACCGGGGAGCTGTTTTTT.

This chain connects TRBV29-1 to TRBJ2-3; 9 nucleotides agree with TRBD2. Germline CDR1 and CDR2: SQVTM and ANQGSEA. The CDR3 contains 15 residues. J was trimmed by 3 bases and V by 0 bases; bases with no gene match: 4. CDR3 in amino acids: CSVEDTLAGTDTQYF. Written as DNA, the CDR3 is TGCAGCGTTGAAGATACGCTAGCGGGAACAGATACGCAGTATTTT.

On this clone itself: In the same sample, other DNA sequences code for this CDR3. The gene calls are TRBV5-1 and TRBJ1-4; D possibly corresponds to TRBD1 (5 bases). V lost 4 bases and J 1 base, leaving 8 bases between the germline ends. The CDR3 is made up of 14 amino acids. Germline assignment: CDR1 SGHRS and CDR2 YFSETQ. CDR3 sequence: CASSPGGTNEKLFF. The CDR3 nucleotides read TGCGCCAGCAGCCCGGGGGGAACTAATGAAAAACTGTTTTTT. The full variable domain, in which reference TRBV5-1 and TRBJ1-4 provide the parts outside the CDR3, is KAGVTQTPRYLIKTRGQQVTLSCSPISGHRSVSWYQQTPGQGLQFLFEYFSETQRNKGNFPGRFSGRQFSNSRSEMNVSTLELGDSALYLCASSPGGTNEKLFFGSGTQLSVL.

The CDR3 region is CASSLGVGRESYEQYF. The CDR3 DNA follows: TGCGCCAGCAGCTTGGGTGTCGGGCGGGAGTCCTACGAGCAGTACTTC. This chain connects TRBV5-1 to TRBJ2-7; 7 bases line up with TRBD2. CDR1 and CDR2 from the germline V gene are SGHRS and YFSETQ. With V trimmed by 0 bases and J by 1 base, 7 bases remained unmatched. This CDR3 contains 16 residues.

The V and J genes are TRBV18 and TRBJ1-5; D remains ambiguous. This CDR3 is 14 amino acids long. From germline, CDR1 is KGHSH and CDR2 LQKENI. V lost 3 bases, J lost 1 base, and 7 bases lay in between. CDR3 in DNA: TGTGCCAGCTCACCGTGGCAGAGCAATCAGCCCCAGCATTTT. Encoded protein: CASSPWQSNQPQHF.

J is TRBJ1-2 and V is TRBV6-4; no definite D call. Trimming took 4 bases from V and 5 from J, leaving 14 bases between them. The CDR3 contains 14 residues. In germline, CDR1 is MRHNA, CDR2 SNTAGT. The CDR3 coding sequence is TGTGCCAGCAGTGCCGACTCGGAAGCGTATGGCTACACCTTC. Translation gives CASSADSEAYGYTF.

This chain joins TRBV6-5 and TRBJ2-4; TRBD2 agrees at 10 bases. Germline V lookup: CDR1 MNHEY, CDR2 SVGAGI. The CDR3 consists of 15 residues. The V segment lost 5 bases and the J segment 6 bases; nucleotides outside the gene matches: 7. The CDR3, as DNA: TGTGCCAGCAGTCCAAAACTAGCGGGAATAAACATTCAGTACTTC. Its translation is CASSPKLAGINIQYF.

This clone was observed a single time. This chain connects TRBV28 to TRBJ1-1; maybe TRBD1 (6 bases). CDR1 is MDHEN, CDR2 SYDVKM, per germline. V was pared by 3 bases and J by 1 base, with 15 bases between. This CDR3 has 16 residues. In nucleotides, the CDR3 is TGTGCCAGCAGTTTTGGGGGGCCTCTCGGGAACACTGAAGCTTTCTTT. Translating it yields CASSFGGPLGNTEAFF.

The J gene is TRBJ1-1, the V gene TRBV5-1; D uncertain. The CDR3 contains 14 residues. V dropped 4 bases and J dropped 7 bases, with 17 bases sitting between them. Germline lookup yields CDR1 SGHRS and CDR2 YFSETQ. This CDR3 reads CASSPGTVELEAFF. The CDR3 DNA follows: TGCGCCAGCAGCCCTGGCACGGTAGAGCTTGAAGCTTTCTTT.

CDR3 sequence (DNA): TGTGCCAGCAGTCCCCCAGGGAAGGGGCGCAATGAGCAGTTCTTC. Amino acid sequence: CASSPPGKGRNEQFF. The V gene is TRBV27, the J gene TRBJ2-1; the D gene is possibly TRBD1 (5 bases). The germline V gene has CDR1 MNHEY and CDR2 SMNVEV (reference sequence). The V gene lost 5 bases and the J gene lost 6 bases, with 17 bases spanning the gap. The CDR3 consists of 15 residues.

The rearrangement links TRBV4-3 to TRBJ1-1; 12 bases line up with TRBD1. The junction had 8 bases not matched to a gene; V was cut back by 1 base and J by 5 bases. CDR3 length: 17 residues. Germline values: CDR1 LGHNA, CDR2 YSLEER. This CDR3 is CASSQAPGQGAWTEAFF. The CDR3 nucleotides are TGCGCCAGCAGCCAAGCACCGGGACAGGGGGCTTGGACTGAAGCTTTCTTT.

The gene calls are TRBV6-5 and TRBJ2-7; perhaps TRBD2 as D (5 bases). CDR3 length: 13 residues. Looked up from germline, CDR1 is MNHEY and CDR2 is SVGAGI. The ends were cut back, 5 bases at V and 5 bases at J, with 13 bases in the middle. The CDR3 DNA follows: TGTGCCAGCAGTCGACTAAACCCAAACGAGCAGTACTTC. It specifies CASSRLNPNEQYF.

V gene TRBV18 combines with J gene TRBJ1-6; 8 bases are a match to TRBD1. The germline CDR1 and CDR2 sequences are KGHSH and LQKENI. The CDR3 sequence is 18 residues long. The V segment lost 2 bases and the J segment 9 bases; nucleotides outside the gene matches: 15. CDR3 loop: CASSPYGAGDRSLSPLHF. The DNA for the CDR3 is TGTGCCAGCTCACCATACGGGGCAGGGGACAGGTCACTTTCACCCCTCCACTTT. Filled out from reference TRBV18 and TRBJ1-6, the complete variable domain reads NAGVMQNPRHLVRRRGQEARLRCSPMKGHSHVYWYRQLPEEGLKFMVYLQKENIIDESGMPKERFSAEFPKEGPSILRIQQVVRGDSAAYFCASSPYGAGDRSLSPLHFGNGTRLTVT.

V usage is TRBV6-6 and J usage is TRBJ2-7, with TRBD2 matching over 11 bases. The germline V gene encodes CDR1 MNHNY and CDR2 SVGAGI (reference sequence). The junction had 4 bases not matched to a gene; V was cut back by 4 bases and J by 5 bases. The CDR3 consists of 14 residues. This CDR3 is CASSFGTSGHEQYF. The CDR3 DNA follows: TGTGCCAGCAGTTTTGGGACTAGCGGCCACGAGCAGTACTTC.

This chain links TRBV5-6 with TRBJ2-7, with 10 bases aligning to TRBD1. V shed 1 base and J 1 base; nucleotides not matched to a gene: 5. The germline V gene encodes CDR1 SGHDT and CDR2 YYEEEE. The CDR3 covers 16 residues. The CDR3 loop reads CASSLPGQGSSYEQYF. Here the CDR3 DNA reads TGTGCCAGCAGCTTGCCGGGACAGGGGTCTTCCTACGAGCAGTACTTC.

The CDR3: CASSYRNTEAFF. CDR3 coding DNA: TGTGCCAGCAGCTACAGGAACACTGAAGCTTTCTTT. The rearrangement uses TRBV11-2 and TRBJ1-1; D gene ambiguous. The CDR3 runs 12 residues. CDR1 SGHAT and CDR2 FQNNGV come from the germline V gene. V lost 4 bases, J lost 1 base, and 4 bases lay in between.

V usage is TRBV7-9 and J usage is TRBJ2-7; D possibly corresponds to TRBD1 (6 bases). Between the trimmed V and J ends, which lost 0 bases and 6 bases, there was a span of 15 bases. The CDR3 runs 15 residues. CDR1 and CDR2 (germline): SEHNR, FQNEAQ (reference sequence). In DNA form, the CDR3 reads TGTGCCAGCAGCTTAGCGTCAGGGGCGAGTCGCGAGCAGTACTTC. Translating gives CASSLASGASREQYF.

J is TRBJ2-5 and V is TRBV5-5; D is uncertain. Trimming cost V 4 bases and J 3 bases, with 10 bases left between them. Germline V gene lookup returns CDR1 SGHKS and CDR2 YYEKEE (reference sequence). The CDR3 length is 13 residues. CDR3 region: CASSHLREETQYF. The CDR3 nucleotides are TGTGCCAGCAGCCACCTTAGGGAAGAGACCCAGTACTTC.

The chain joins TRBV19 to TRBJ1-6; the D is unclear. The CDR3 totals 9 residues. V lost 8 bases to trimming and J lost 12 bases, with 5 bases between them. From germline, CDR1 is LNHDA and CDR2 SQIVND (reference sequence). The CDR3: CASGRPLHF. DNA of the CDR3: TGTGCCAGTGGGAGACCCCTCCACTTT.

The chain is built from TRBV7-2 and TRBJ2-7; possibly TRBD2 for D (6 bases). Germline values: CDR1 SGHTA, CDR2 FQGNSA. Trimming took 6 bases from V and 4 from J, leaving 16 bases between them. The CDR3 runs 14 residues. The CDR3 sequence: CASSYQGGSYEQYF. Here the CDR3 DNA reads TGTGCCAGCAGTTACCAGGGAGGTTCTTACGAGCAGTACTTC. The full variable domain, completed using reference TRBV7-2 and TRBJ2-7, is GAGVSQSPSNKVTEKGKDVELRCDPISGHTALYWYRQSLGQGLEFLIYFQGNSAPDKSGLPSDRFSAERTGGSVSTLTIQRTQQEDSAVYLCASSYQGGSYEQYFGPGTRLTVT.

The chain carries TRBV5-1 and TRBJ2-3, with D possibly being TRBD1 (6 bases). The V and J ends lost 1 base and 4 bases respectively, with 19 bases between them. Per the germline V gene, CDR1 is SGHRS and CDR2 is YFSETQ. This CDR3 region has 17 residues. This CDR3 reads CASSLRGYDGSADTQYF. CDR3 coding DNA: TGCGCCAGCAGCTTGAGGGGGTACGATGGGTCGGCAGATACGCAGTATTTT.

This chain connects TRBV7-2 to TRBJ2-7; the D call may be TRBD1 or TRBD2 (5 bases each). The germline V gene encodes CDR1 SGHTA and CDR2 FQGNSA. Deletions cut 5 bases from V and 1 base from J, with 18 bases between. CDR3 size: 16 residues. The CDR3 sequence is CASSLGDVRASYEQYF. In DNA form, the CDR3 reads TGTGCCAGCAGCCTAGGGGACGTCAGAGCTTCCTACGAGCAGTACTTC.

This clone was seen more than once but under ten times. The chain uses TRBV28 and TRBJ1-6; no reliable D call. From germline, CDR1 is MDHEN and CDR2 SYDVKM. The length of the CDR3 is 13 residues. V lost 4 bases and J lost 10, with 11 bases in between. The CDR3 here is CASSSEWWSPLHF. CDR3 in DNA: TGTGCCAGCAGTTCAGAATGGTGGTCACCCCTCCACTTT.